A single sample gave rise to the 18 T cell receptor beta chains below, sequenced in a study of blood T cell repertoires in COVID-19. This table comes from immunoSEQ multiplex PCR, and its TCRdb copy is limited to in-frame clones, with some not included. The table has over 200,000 clones, around 88% seen once. The sequencing input was peripheral blood. Source of these receptors: a man at least 80 years old with acute or convalescent COVID-19.

The V gene is TRBV28, the J gene TRBJ2-5; possible D gene TRBD1, 5 bases. The V and J ends lost 5 bases and 7 bases respectively, with 17 bases between them. The CDR3 length is 14 residues. Germline lookup yields CDR1 MDHEN and CDR2 SYDVKM. The CDR3 spells CASSPPRQGWTQYF. In DNA, the CDR3 is TGTGCCAGCAGTCCTCCCCGGCAGGGATGGACCCAGTACTTC.

The chain carries TRBV6-1 and TRBJ2-2; the D is unclear. Per the germline V gene, CDR1 is MNHNS and CDR2 is SASEGT. V was clipped by 6 bases and J by 7 bases, with 6 bases between them. CDR3 length: 11 amino acids. CDR3 sequence reads: CASRTSGELFF. The DNA of the CDR3 is TGTGCCAGCAGAACCAGCGGGGAGCTGTTTTTT.

The chain recombines TRBV18 with TRBJ2-1; 9 positions match TRBD2. The V gene's germline CDR1 is KGHSH and CDR2 LQKENI. This CDR3 comprises 15 residues. V gave up 5 bases and J gave up 4 bases; unmatched junction bases: 6. In nucleotides, the CDR3 is TGTGCCAGCTCAACGTTTGCGGGGGGGTACAATGAGCAGTTCTTC. Translated, it gives CASSTFAGGYNEQFF.

This clone was observed a single time. The J gene is TRBJ2-4, the V gene TRBV7-9, with a tentative D call TRBD2 (6 bases). Germline CDR1 reads SEHNR; CDR2 reads FQNEAQ (reference sequence). Trimming removed 1 base at V and 0 bases at J, with 10 bases between. The CDR3 extends over 16 amino acids. The CDR3 reads CASSLEGGLAKNIQYF. CDR3 nucleotide sequence: TGTGCCAGCAGCTTAGAAGGAGGGCTAGCCAAAAACATTCAGTACTTC.

The CDR3 sequence is CASNSEGGYTF. CDR3 in DNA: TGTGCCAGCAATAGCGAGGGTGGCTACACCTTC. The chain links TRBV28 to TRBJ1-2, with unresolved D. CDR1 and CDR2 (germline): MDHEN, SYDVKM. The ends were cut back, 7 bases at V and 7 bases at J, with 10 bases in the middle. The CDR3 covers 11 residues.

The V gene is TRBV28, the J gene TRBJ1-2; D possibly corresponds to TRBD1 (6 bases). Per the germline V gene, CDR1 is MDHEN and CDR2 is SYDVKM. The CDR3 runs 13 residues. V lost 6 bases to trimming and J lost 5 bases, with 13 bases between them. In DNA, the CDR3 is TGTGCCAGCAGCGAGGGGGGGGAATATGGCTACACCTTC. It encodes CASSEGGEYGYTF.

The chain uses TRBV6-5 and TRBJ2-3, with D hard to call. The germline V gene encodes CDR1 MNHEY and CDR2 SVGAGI. Between the trimmed V and J ends, which lost 10 bases and 2 bases, there was a span of 7 bases. The CDR3 has 11 residues. In DNA form, the CDR3 reads TGTGCCACCAGACTCACAGATACGCAGTATTTT. Translated, it gives CATRLTDTQYF.

This clone was observed a single time. This chain links TRBV7-2 with TRBJ2-1; 15 bases map to TRBD2. The CDR3 has 16 amino acids. CDR1 and CDR2 from the germline V gene are SGHTA and FQGNSA. Trimming took 5 bases from V and 9 from J; bases not matched to a gene: 8. The CDR3 DNA reads TGTGCCAGCAGCCCGGGCGGGACTAGCGGGGGGCGTGAGCAGTTCTTC. Translating it yields CASSPGGTSGGREQFF.

The gene calls are TRBV6-5 and TRBJ2-7; 8 bases fit TRBD1. CDR1 and CDR2 from the germline V gene are MNHEY and SVGAGI. The CDR3 loop spans 15 amino acids. The V segment lost 5 bases and the J segment 3 bases; nucleotides outside the gene matches: 9. The CDR3 nucleotides read TGTGCCAGCAGTCTCGAACGACAGGGGAGCTACGAGCAGTACTTC. Its protein product is CASSLERQGSYEQYF.

The V call is TRBV3-1 (or the pseudogene TRBV3-2), the J call TRBJ1-4; D not resolved. This CDR3 contains 14 residues. V was clipped by 2 bases and J by 3 bases, with 7 bases between them. Germline-derived CDR1 and CDR2 are LGHDT and YNNKEL (reference sequence). CDR3 DNA sequence: TGTGCCAGCAGCCAACGGGAGGCTAATGAAAAACTGTTTTTT. Translated, it gives CASSQREANEKLFF.

The chain couples TRBV4-1 to TRBJ1-5; TRBD1 is a possible D gene (6 bases). CDR3 length equals 14 residues. Germline loops: CDR1 MGHRA, CDR2 YSYEKL. The V end was cut by 4 bases, the J end by 3 bases, with 10 bases between. The CDR3 bases are TGCGCCAGCAGCCCGGGACAAAACAATCAGCCCCAGCATTTT. This gives the protein CASSPGQNNQPQHF.

The chain recombines TRBV12-3 or TRBV12-4 with TRBJ1-4; perhaps TRBD1 as D (5 bases). CDR3 length: 13 residues. Trimming removed 3 bases at V and 8 bases at J, with 10 bases between. The CDR3 sequence is CASSLRGREKLFF. The CDR3 DNA reads TGTGCCAGCAGTTTGCGGGGGAGGGAAAAACTGTTTTTT.

The V call is TRBV7-2, the J call TRBJ2-5, with 11 bases matching TRBD2. From germline, CDR1 is SGHTA and CDR2 FQGNSA. V dropped 5 bases and J dropped 6; count of bases not matched to a gene: 8. CDR3 size: 15 residues. For the CDR3, the DNA is TGTGCCAGCAGCGATAGCGGGGGGGCCAGAAAGACCCAGTACTTC. Protein product: CASSDSGGARKTQYF.

This chain connects TRBV9 to TRBJ2-2, with TRBD2 identical over 10 bases. The CDR3 spans 17 residues. Germline assignment: CDR1 SGDLS and CDR2 YYNGEE. Losses at the gene ends were 0 bases for V and 5 bases for J; bases not matched to a gene: 7. This chain's CDR3 is CASSVVGAGGRTGELFF. The CDR3 coding sequence is TGTGCCAGCAGCGTAGTAGGAGCGGGAGGGAGAACCGGGGAGCTGTTTTTT.

The chain recombines TRBV28 with TRBJ2-2; TRBD2 matches at 8 bases. The CDR3 length is 17 residues. Trimming took 3 bases from V and 6 from J; bases not matched to a gene: 12. The germline V gene encodes CDR1 MDHEN and CDR2 SYDVKM. The CDR3 region has the DNA TGTGCCAGCAGTTTCCCCATGGGGGCGGGAGGTTCCGGGGAGCTGTTTTTT. This encodes CASSFPMGAGGSGELFF.

Worth noting for this clone: The same CDR3 can be traced to other DNA sequences in this sample. V gene TRBV12-3 or TRBV12-4 combines with J gene TRBJ2-7, with D perhaps matching TRBD1 (5 bases). Trimming removed 6 bases from V and 4 bases from J, with 10 bases in between. The CDR3 contains 12 residues. The CDR3 protein is CASSRDSYEQYF. Written as DNA, the CDR3 is TGTGCCAGCAGCCGAGACAGTTACGAGCAGTACTTC.

The chain joins TRBV24-1 to TRBJ2-1; the match to TRBD2 covers 11 bases. With 2 bases clipped from V and 3 bases from J, the junction kept 14 bases outside the gene matches. The CDR3 covers 20 residues. Germline CDR1 is KGHDR and CDR2 is SFDVKD. The CDR3 sequence is CATSDSPGVTTSGSYNEQFF. The DNA for the CDR3 is TGTGCCACCAGTGATTCTCCCGGAGTTACCACTAGCGGGAGCTACAATGAGCAGTTCTTC.

Note on this clone: Other DNA sequences in the sample encode the same CDR3. The chain is built from TRBV27 and TRBJ2-3; TRBD2 is a possible D gene (6 bases). Germline values: CDR1 MNHEY, CDR2 SMNVEV (reference sequence). The CDR3 loop spans 14 amino acids. The ends were cut back, 9 bases at V and 1 base at J, with 14 bases in the middle. CDR3 sequence reads: CASGPTGGTDTQYF. For the CDR3, the DNA is TGTGCCAGTGGTCCCACGGGGGGCACAGATACGCAGTATTTT.